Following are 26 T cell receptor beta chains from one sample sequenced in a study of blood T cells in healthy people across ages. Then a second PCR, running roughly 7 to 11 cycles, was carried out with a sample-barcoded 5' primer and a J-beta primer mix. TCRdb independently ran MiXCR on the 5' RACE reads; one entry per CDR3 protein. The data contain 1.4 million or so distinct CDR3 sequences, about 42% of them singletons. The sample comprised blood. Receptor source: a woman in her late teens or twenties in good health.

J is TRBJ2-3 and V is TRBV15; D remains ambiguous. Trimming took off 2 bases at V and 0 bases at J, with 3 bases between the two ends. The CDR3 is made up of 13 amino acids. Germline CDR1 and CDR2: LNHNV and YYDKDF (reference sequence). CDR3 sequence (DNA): TGTGCCACCAGCAGAACTAGCACAGATACGCAGTATTTT. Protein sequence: CATSRTSTDTQYF.

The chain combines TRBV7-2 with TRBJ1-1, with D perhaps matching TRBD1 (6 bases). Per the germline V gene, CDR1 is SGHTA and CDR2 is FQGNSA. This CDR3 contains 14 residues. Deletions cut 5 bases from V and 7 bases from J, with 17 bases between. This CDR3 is CASSTRGDIGEAFF. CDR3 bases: TGTGCCAGCAGCACTCGAGGGGACATTGGTGAAGCTTTCTTT. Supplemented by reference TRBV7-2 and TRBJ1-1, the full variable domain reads GAGVSQSPSNKVTEKGKDVELRCDPISGHTALYWYRQSLGQGLEFLIYFQGNSAPDKSGLPSDRFSAERTGGSVSTLTIQRTQQEDSAVYLCASSTRGDIGEAFFGQGTRLTVV.

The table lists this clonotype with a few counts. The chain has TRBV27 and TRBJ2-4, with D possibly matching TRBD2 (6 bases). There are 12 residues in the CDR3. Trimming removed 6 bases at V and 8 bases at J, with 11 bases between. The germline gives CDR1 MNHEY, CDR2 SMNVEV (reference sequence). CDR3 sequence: CASSGGTDIQYF. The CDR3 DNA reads TGTGCCAGCAGCGGGGGTACGGACATTCAGTACTTC.

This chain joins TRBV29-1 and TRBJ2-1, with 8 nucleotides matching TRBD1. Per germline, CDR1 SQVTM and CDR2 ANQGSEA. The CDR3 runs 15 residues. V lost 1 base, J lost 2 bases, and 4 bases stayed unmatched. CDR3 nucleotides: TGCAGCGTTGAAGTGGTGGACAGGGCCTACAATGAGCAGTTCTTC. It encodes CSVEVVDRAYNEQFF.

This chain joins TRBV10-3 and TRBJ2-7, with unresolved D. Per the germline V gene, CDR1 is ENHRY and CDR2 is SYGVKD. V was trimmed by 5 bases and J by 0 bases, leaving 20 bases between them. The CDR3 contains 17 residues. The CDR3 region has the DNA TGTGCCATCAGTCCCACCGACGGCGAACTATTCTCCTACGAGCAGTACTTC. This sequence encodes CAISPTDGELFSYEQYF.

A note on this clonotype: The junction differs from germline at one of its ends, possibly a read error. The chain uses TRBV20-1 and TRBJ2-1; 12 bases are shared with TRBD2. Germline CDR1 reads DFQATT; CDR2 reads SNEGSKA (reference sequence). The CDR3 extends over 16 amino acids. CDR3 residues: CRASRVSSGRANEQFF. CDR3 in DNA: TGCAGGGCTAGTCGAGTTTCTAGCGGGAGGGCCAATGAGCAGTTCTTC.

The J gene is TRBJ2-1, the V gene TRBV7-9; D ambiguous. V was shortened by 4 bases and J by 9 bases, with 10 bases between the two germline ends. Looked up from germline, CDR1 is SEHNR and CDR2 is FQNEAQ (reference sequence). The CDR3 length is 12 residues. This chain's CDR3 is CASSSWVTEQFF. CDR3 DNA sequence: TGTGCCAGCAGCTCCTGGGTGACTGAGCAGTTCTTC.

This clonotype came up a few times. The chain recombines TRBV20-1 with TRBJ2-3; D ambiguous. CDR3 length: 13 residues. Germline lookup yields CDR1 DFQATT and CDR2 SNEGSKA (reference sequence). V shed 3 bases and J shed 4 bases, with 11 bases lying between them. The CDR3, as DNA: TGCAGTGCTAGTCTCCAAGGGCCAGATACGCAGTATTTT. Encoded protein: CSASLQGPDTQYF.

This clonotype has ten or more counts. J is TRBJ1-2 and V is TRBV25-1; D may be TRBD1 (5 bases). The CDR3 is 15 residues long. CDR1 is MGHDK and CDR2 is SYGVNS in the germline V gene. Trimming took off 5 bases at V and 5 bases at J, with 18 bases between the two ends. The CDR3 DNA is TGTGCCAGCAGTAACTGGGGACCGCATGGTTATGGCTACACCTTC. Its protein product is CASSNWGPHGYGYTF.

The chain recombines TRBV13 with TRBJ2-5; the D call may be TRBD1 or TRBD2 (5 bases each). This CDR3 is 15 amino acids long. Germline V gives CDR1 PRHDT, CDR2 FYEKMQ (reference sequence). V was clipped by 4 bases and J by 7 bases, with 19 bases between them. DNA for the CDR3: TGTGCCAGCAGCTCCCCTTCTGGTGGGGGTGGGACCCAGTACTTC. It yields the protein CASSSPSGGGGTQYF.

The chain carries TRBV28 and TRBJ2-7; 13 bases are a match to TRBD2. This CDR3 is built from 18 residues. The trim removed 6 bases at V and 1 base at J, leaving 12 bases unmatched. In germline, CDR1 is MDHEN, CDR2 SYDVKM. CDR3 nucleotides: TGTGCCAGCAGCCGCGGGACTAGCGGGAACTTCGAATCCTACGAGCAGTACTTC. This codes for CASSRGTSGNFESYEQYF.

This CDR3 is CSVENTGELFF. DNA of the CDR3: TGCAGCGTTGAAAACACCGGGGAGCTGTTTTTT. This chain uses TRBV29-1 with TRBJ2-2, with no clear D. Germline V gives CDR1 SQVTM, CDR2 ANQGSEA. The V end lost 2 bases, the J end lost 2 bases, and 0 bases lay between the germline ends. CDR3 size: 11 residues.

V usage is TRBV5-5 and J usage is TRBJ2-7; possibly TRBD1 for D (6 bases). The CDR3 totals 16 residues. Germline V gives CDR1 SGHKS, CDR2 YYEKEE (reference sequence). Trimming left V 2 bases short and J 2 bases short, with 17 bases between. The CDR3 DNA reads TGTGCCAGCAGCTTCCATACAGGGAAAGGAGCCTACGAGCAGTACTTC. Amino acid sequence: CASSFHTGKGAYEQYF.

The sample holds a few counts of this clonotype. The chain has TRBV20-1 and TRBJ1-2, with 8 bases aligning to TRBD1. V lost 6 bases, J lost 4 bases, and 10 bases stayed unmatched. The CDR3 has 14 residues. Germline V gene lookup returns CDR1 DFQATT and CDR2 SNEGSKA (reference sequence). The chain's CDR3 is CSAPDRGRFYGYTF. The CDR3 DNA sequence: TGCAGTGCACCCGACAGGGGAAGATTCTATGGCTACACCTTC.

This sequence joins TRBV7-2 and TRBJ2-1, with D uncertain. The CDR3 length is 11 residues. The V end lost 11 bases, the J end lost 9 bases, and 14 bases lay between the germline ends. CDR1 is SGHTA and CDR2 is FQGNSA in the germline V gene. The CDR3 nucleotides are TGTGCCGTCGTTTGGCAGATTGAGCAGTTCTTC. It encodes CAVVWQIEQFF. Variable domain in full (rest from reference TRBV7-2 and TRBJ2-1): GAGVSQSPSNKVTEKGKDVELRCDPISGHTALYWYRQSLGQGLEFLIYFQGNSAPDKSGLPSDRFSAERTGGSVSTLTIQRTQQEDSAVYLCAVVWQIEQFFGPGTRLTVL.

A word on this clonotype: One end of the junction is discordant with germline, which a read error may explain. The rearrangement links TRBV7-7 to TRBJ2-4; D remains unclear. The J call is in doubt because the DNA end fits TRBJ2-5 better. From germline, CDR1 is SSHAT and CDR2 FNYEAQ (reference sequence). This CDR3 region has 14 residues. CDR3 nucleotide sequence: TGTGCTAGCAGCTTAATAGGGATTGAAGAGACCCAGTACTTC. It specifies CASSLIGIEETQYF.

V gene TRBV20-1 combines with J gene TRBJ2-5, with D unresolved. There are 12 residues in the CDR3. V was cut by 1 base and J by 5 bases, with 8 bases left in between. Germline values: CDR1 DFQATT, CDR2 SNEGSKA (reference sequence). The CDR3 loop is CSARVTSETQYF. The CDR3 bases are TGCAGTGCTAGAGTAACCAGCGAGACCCAGTACTTC.

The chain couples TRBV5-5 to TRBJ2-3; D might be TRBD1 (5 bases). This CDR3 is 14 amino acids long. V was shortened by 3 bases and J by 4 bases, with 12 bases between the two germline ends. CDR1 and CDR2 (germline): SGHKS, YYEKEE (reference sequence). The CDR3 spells CASSSRTRADTQYF. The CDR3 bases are TGTGCCAGCAGCTCCCGGACACGCGCAGATACGCAGTATTTT.

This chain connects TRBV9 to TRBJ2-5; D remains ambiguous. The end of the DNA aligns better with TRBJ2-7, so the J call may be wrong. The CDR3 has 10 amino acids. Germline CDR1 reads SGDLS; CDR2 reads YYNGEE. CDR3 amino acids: CASSVREQYF. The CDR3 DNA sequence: TGTGCCAGCAGCGTACGCGAGCAGTACTTC.

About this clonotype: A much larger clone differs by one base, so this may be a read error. CDR3 sequence (DNA): TGTGCCAGCAGCCGCCCTCCTGACAATGAGCAGTACTTC. This codes for CASSRPPDNEQYF. The chain couples TRBV14 to TRBJ2-1; unclear D gene. The last part of the DNA fits TRBJ2-7 better; the J call may be wrong. Germline values: CDR1 SGHDN, CDR2 FVKESK. The CDR3 runs 13 residues.

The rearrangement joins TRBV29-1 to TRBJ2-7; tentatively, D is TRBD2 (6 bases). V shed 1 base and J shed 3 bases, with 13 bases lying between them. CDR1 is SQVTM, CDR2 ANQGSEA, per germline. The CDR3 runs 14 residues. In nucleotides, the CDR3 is TGCAGCGTTGAAGGCGGGGAATACAGCTACGAGCAGTACTTC. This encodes CSVEGGEYSYEQYF.

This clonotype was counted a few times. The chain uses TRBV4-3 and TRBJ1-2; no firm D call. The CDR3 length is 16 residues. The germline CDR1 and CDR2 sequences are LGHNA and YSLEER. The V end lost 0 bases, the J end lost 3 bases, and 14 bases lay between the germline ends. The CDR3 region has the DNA TGCGCCAGCAGCCAAGAGTTGACGGACCCGTACTATGGCTACACCTTC. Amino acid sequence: CASSQELTDPYYGYTF.

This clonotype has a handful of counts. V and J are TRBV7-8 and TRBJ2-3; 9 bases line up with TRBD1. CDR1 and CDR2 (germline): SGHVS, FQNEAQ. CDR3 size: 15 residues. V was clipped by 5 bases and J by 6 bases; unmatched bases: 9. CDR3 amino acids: CASSDRTGAGDTQYF. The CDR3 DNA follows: TGTGCCAGCAGCGACCGGACAGGGGCAGGGGATACGCAGTATTTT.

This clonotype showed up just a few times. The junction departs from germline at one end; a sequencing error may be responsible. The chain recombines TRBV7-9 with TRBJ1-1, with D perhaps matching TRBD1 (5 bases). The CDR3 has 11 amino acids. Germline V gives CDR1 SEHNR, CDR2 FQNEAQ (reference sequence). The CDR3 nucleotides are TGTGCCAGCAGCTCACAGGCTGATGCTTTCTTT. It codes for CASSSQADAFF.

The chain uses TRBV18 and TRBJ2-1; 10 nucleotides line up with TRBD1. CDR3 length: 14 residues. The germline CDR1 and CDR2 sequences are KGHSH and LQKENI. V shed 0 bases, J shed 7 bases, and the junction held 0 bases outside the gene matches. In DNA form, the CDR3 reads TGTGCCAGCTCACCACCGGGACAGGGGAATGAGCAGTTCTTC. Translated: CASSPPGQGNEQFF. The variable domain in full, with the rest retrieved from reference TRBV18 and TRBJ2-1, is NAGVMQNPRHLVRRRGQEARLRCSPMKGHSHVYWYRQLPEEGLKFMVYLQKENIIDESGMPKERFSAEFPKEGPSILRIQQVVRGDSAAYFCASSPPGQGNEQFFGPGTRLTVL.

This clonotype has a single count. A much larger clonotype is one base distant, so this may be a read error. CDR3 amino acids: CACSGHYSNQPQHF. The CDR3 nucleotides read TGTGCCTGCAGTGGACACTATAGCAATCAGCCCCAGCATTTT. The rearrangement uses TRBV27 and TRBJ1-5; TRBD1 might be the D (5 bases). Germline V CDR1 and CDR2: MNHEY, SMNVEV (reference sequence). The length of the CDR3 is 14 residues.